The rows below give T cell receptor beta chains drawn from one sample of a study of CD8 T cells in ankylosing spondylitis. TCRdb recomputed calls from the 5' RACE reads with MiXCR, one row per CDR3 protein. This table holds about 700,000 distinct CDR3 sequences, around 20% found once. The sequenced sample was blood, either unsorted or a sorted T cell fraction (not recorded which). The source is a male donor with ankylosing spondylitis. The CDR3 runs from the conserved cysteine through the conserved F or W. The D gene is left open where the match is weak. The size field is filled for only some rows; it gives once, few, many or a size class.

V gene,D gene,clone size,J gene,CDR3 DNA,CDR3 protein
TRBV19,TRBD1,few,TRBJ1-5,TGTGCCAGTAGTGCGATACAGGGGGCCGGGAGTCAGCCCCAGCATTTT,CASSAIQGAGSQPQHF
TRBV19,TRBD2,few,TRBJ2-1,TGTGCCAGTAGTAGTTCTAGCGGGAGGGACTCCTACAATGAGCAGTTCTTC,CASSSSSGRDSYNEQFF
TRBV27,-,-,TRBJ2-2,TGTGCCAGCAGACCAGGAGTCACCGGGGAGCTGTTTTTT,CASRPGVTGELFF
TRBV5-1,-,-,TRBJ2-7,TGCGCCAGCAGCCTCCGGGACACCTACTACGAGCAGTACTTC,CASSLRDTYYEQYF
TRBV6-2/TRBV6-3,TRBD2,once,TRBJ2-2,TGTGCCAGCAGTTTAGATAGCGGGAGTGAAACCGGGGAGCTGTTTTTT,CASSLDSGSETGELFF
TRBV29-1,-,-,TRBJ2-5,TGCAGCGTTGGGGTGGGGGGCCAGTACTTC,CSVGVGGQYF
TRBV29-1,-,few,TRBJ2-5,TGCAGCGTTGAGCAGGGGGGAGGAGAGACCCAGTACTTC,CSVEQGGGETQYF
TRBV5-1,TRBD1,-,TRBJ2-7,TGCGCCAGCAGCTTGAGCCGGGACAGGGGGCCCTACGAGCAGTACTTC,CASSLSRDRGPYEQYF
TRBV9,-,few,TRBJ2-3,TGTGCCAGCAGCCCCTTTTTAAGCACAGATACGCAGTATTTT,CASSPFLSTDTQYF
TRBV7-9,-,few,TRBJ1-2,TGTGCCAGCAGCCCCAGGGACACTGGTCTTCAAGGCTACACCTTC,CASSPRDTGLQGYTF
TRBV20-1,-,few,TRBJ1-1,TGCAGTGCTAGCAACCGACAGGTTCTGAACACTGAAGCTTTCTTT,CSASNRQVLNTEAFF
TRBV15,TRBD2,few,TRBJ2-1,TGTGCCACCAGCAGGGGCCAAGCGGGAGGGAACAATGAGCAGTTCTTC,CATSRGQAGGNNEQFF
TRBV3-1,TRBD2,few,TRBJ2-3,TGTGCCAGCAGCCATGAGTCTAGCGGGGGGACGCGAACGCAGTATTTT,CASSHESSGGTRTQYF
TRBV4-1,-,-,TRBJ2-7,TGCGCCAGCAGCCAAGGGGTAACAGGGGACTTCTCCTACGAGCAGTACTTC,CASSQGVTGDFSYEQYF
TRBV16,-,few,TRBJ2-2,TGTGCCAGCAGCCCGTTCGCCGGGGAGCTGTTTTTT,CASSPFAGELFF
TRBV12-3/TRBV12-4,-,few,TRBJ1-2,TGTGCCAGCACCCGAGGGGGGGGCTACACCTTC,CASTRGGGYTF
TRBV27,-,-,TRBJ2-7,TGTGCCAGCACCGCCCGGGGACTTGTCTCTTACGAGCAGTACTTC,CASTARGLVSYEQYF
TRBV4-3,TRBD2,-,TRBJ2-7,TGCGCCAGCAGCCAAGATCGACTAGCCCCCTACGAGCAGTACTTC,CASSQDRLAPYEQYF
TRBV4-3,-,-,TRBJ1-2,TGCGCCAGCAGCCAAGTTGCTAACCCGCGGTTTACCTTC,CASSQVANPRFTF
TRBV5-6,-,-,TRBJ2-3,TGTGCCAGCAGCTTTGATGGGGGCACAGATACGCAGTATTTT,CASSFDGGTDTQYF
TRBV20-1,-,-,TRBJ2-7,TGCAGTGCCGCACGAGGTTCGAGGAGGGAGCAGTACTTC,CSAARGSRREQYF
TRBV12-3/TRBV12-4,TRBD2,many,TRBJ2-3,TGTGCCAGCAGTCGGGGAGCGGGAGCCAAAGGGGATACGCAGTATTTT,CASSRGAGAKGDTQYF
TRBV19,-,-,TRBJ2-2,TGTGCCAGTACCCGGCAGCGGGCCAAAGCCGGGGAGCTGTTTTTT,CASTRQRAKAGELFF
TRBV4-1,-,many,TRBJ1-1,TGCGCCAGCAGCCGACGACAGGTGCCCATGAACACTGAAGCTTTCTTT,CASSRRQVPMNTEAFF
TRBV18,-,few,TRBJ2-1,TGTGCCAGCTCACCATCAGGGGTATACAATGAGCAGTTCTTC,CASSPSGVYNEQFF
TRBV5-1,TRBD1,once,TRBJ2-4,TGCGCCAGCAGCTCGCCGACAGGGAACGTCAAAAACATTCAGTACTTC,CASSSPTGNVKNIQYF
TRBV7-2,-,few,TRBJ2-7,TGTGCCAGCAGCTTGACAGACCTCTCCTACGAGCAGTACTTC,CASSLTDLSYEQYF
TRBV20-1,TRBD1,few,TRBJ2-3,TGCAGTGCAACAGGGGGCGCGGGCACAGATACGCAGTATTTT,CSATGGAGTDTQYF
TRBV2,-,few,TRBJ2-7,TGTGCCAGCACCCGAGGCGGGGTTTCCTACGAGCAGTACTTC,CASTRGGVSYEQYF
TRBV29-1,TRBD2,-,TRBJ2-5,TGCAGCGTTGAAGGTGGGCGGGAGGGACGAGAGACCCAGTACTTC,CSVEGGREGRETQYF
TRBV29-1,-,few,TRBJ2-1,TGCAGCGTTGCGGAGAGCTCCTACAATGAGCAGTTCTTC,CSVAESSYNEQFF
TRBV4-1,-,-,TRBJ1-1,TGCGCCAGCAGCCAACATACCGGGGGCGTGAACACTGAAGCTTTCTTT,CASSQHTGGVNTEAFF
TRBV7-8,-,-,TRBJ1-4,TGTGCCAGCAGCCACACCCCAGGGGTTAATGAAAAACTGTTTTTT,CASSHTPGVNEKLFF
TRBV6-1,-,-,TRBJ1-2,TGTGCCAGCAGTCGGTCGTCGGTTGATGGCTACACCTTC,CASSRSSVDGYTF
TRBV6-6,-,few,TRBJ1-4,TGTGCCAGCAGTTTCAGACTAACGGAAAAACTGTTTTTT,CASSFRLTEKLFF
TRBV5-1,-,few,TRBJ2-1,TGCGCCAGCCGCCTGGCGGAGACCTACAATGAGCAGTTCTTC,CASRLAETYNEQFF
TRBV7-6,-,-,TRBJ2-5,TGTGCCAGCAGCTTACAAACCACGCGATTCCAAGAGACCCAGTACTTC,CASSLQTTRFQETQYF
TRBV4-1,-,few,TRBJ2-7,TGCGCCAGCAGCCAAGTAGGGGGTCAGGGAGCCTACGAGCAGTACTTC,CASSQVGGQGAYEQYF
TRBV12-3/TRBV12-4,-,-,TRBJ2-1,TGTGCCAGCAGTCTTGGGAACCTGCAGTTCTTC,CASSLGNLQFF
TRBV15,TRBD2,-,TRBJ2-2,TGTGCCACCAGCAGGGGACTAGCGGGGCTGGGTAACACCGGGGAGCTGTTTTTT,CATSRGLAGLGNTGELFF
TRBV7-2,-,-,TRBJ2-1,TGTGCCAGCAGCTTAAGGTACACGGGAGAGTACAATGAGCAGTTCTTC,CASSLRYTGEYNEQFF
TRBV20-1,TRBD2,-,TRBJ2-1,TGCAGTGCTAGAGCGGGGGGGCAGAATGAGCAGTTCTTC,CSARAGGQNEQFF
TRBV29-1,-,-,TRBJ2-1,TGCAGCGTCCGGGGTCCCAGGGAGGAAAGTTACAATGAGCAGTTCTTC,CSVRGPREESYNEQFF
TRBV11-2,TRBD1,-,TRBJ2-3,TGTGCCAGCAGCTTAATCTTGGGGGTCAGGGGGCCCACAGATACGCAGTATTTT,CASSLILGVRGPTDTQYF
TRBV27,-,-,TRBJ1-1,TGTGCCAGCAGTCCCCCCGTCGGGGGCGGAGACACTGAAGCTTTCTTT,CASSPPVGGGDTEAFF
TRBV7-9,-,-,TRBJ1-5,TGTGCCAGCACCCCGAGGGACGATCAGCCCCAGCATTTT,CASTPRDDQPQHF
TRBV20-1,-,few,TRBJ1-2,TGCAGTGCTAGAGTCCAGGTGGGCTATGGCTACACCTTC,CSARVQVGYGYTF
TRBV2,TRBD2,-,TRBJ2-1,TGTGCCAGCAGTGAACCGGCCGGGACTAGCGATATGAGCTCCTACAATGAGCAGTTCTTC,CASSEPAGTSDMSSYNEQFF
TRBV9,-,-,TRBJ2-7,TGTGCCAGCAGCGTAGGACACCTCTCCTACGAGCAGTACTTC,CASSVGHLSYEQYF
TRBV5-1,-,few,TRBJ1-1,TGCGCCAGCAGCAAGAGCGTGGCGGTGAACACTGAAGCTTTCTTT,CASSKSVAVNTEAFF
TRBV9,TRBD2,-,TRBJ2-3,TGTGCCAGCAGCGCGGGACTAGCGGTTAGCACAGATACGCAGTATTTT,CASSAGLAVSTDTQYF
TRBV5-1,TRBD1,many,TRBJ2-3,TGCGCCAGCAGCCCCGGACAGGAGGGCACAGATACGCAGTATTTT,CASSPGQEGTDTQYF
TRBV5-5,-,-,TRBJ2-3,TGTGCCAGCAGCTTGGCCGTGGGGGGAAGGGATACGCAGTATTTT,CASSLAVGGRDTQYF
TRBV20-1,TRBD1,-,TRBJ2-7,TGCAGTGCCACCCGGGACAGGGTAGGGGAGCAGTACTTC,CSATRDRVGEQYF
TRBV5-5,-,many,TRBJ2-1,TGTGCCAGCAGCTTGGTGGACAATGAGCAGTTCTTC,CASSLVDNEQFF
TRBV7-9,-,-,TRBJ2-5,TGTGCCAGCAGCTTAATCAGGGCCCAAGAGACCCAGTACTTC,CASSLIRAQETQYF
TRBV12-3/TRBV12-4,TRBD2,few,TRBJ2-1,TGTGCCAGCACCTCAGGGACTAGCGGGGGGGGCTCCTACAATGAGCAGTTCTTC,CASTSGTSGGGSYNEQFF
TRBV25-1,-,-,TRBJ1-2,TGTGCCAGCAGTGAATTACGGGAGGACTATGGCTACACCTTC,CASSELREDYGYTF
TRBV20-1,-,-,TRBJ1-5,TGCAGTGCTAGCGTTCCCGAACAGGGTCCAGATCAGCCCCAGCATTTT,CSASVPEQGPDQPQHF
TRBV5-6,TRBD2,few,TRBJ2-5,TGTGCCAGCAGCTTGGAGGGGGGACTAGCGGGGACATCTGAGACCCAGTACTTC,CASSLEGGLAGTSETQYF